These 32 T cell receptor beta chains were sequenced from one sample in a study of T cell responses to AZD1222 COVID-19 vaccine. Using immunoSEQ multiplex PCR, the repertoire was profiled, and TCRdb retains in-frame clones only, with some absent. The sample includes approximately 110,000 clones, 89% seen only once; the top ten take more than 4%. The specimen was peripheral blood, collected on day 0 of AZD1222 vaccination. The source of these receptors is an adult in good health.

This clone came up a few times. The V call is TRBV30, the J call TRBJ2-1, with D hard to call. This CDR3 comprises 12 residues. V lost 5 bases and J lost 6, with 11 bases in between. Looked up from germline, CDR1 is GTSNPN and CDR2 is SVGIG (reference sequence). The CDR3 bases are TGTGCCTGGGGCCCTTACCGCAATGAGCAGTTCTTC. This codes for CAWGPYRNEQFF. The entire variable domain, with the rest obtained from reference TRBV30 and TRBJ2-1, is as follows: SQTIHQWPATLVQPVGSPLSLECTVEGTSNPNLYWYRQAAGRGLQLLFYSVGIGQISSEVPQNLSASRPQDRQFILSSKKLLLSDSGFYLCAWGPYRNEQFFGPGTRLTVL.

V usage is TRBV4-3 and J usage is TRBJ2-5; D unclear. The V end lost 1 base, the J end lost 1 base, and 7 bases lay between the germline ends. This CDR3 is built from 14 residues. CDR1 is LGHNA and CDR2 is YSLEER in the germline V gene. DNA of the CDR3: TGCGCCAGCAGCCAAGCCCAATTCCAAGAGACCCAGTACTTC. Protein: CASSQAQFQETQYF.

The V and J genes are TRBV4-1 and TRBJ1-1; D remains ambiguous. CDR1 and CDR2 (germline): MGHRA, YSYEKL. V was pared by 4 bases and J by 1 base, with 13 bases between. CDR3 size: 15 residues. The CDR3 coding sequence is TGCGCCAGCAGCCTAGCAGCTTGGAGGAACACTGAAGCTTTCTTT. Translation gives CASSLAAWRNTEAFF.

The chain couples TRBV6-1 to TRBJ1-2; D gene unclear. The germline V gene has CDR1 MNHNS and CDR2 SASEGT. The CDR3 is 15 residues long. V lost 0 bases and J lost 5, with 13 bases in between. The CDR3 DNA sequence: TGTGCCAGCAGTGAAGCGCCACGGTTAGGGTATGGCTACACCTTC. This gives the protein CASSEAPRLGYGYTF.

The J gene is TRBJ1-3, the V gene TRBV28; D uncertain. Per germline, CDR1 MDHEN and CDR2 SYDVKM. This CDR3 contains 14 residues. Trimming left V 2 bases short and J 0 bases short, with 5 bases between. CDR3 nucleotides: TGTGCCAGCAGTTTAATGATCTCTGGAAACACCATATATTTT. It is translated as CASSLMISGNTIYF.

CDR3 residues: CASQKEGTGANVLTF. The CDR3 DNA sequence: TGTGCCAGCCAAAAGGAGGGGACCGGGGCCAACGTCCTGACTTTC. V gene TRBV27 combines with J gene TRBJ2-6; possible D gene TRBD2, 6 bases. There are 15 residues in the CDR3. The V and J ends lost 8 bases and 4 bases respectively, with 15 bases between them. Germline lookup yields CDR1 MNHEY and CDR2 SMNVEV (reference sequence).

The chain carries TRBV10-1 and TRBJ1-1; TRBD1 matches at 8 bases. This CDR3 has 19 amino acids. Per the germline V gene, CDR1 is WNHNN and CDR2 is SYGVQD (reference sequence). After removal of 5 bases from V and 1 base from J, the junction contained 18 bases not matched to a gene. CDR3 DNA: TGCGCCAGCAGTAGACAGGGGCTCAGAGATAACCGCCGGAACACTGAAGCTTTCTTT. It encodes CASSRQGLRDNRRNTEAFF.

The chain employs TRBV28 and TRBJ1-6; D may be TRBD1 (6 bases). Trimming took 3 bases from V and 6 from J, leaving 12 bases between them. Germline V CDR1 and CDR2: MDHEN, SYDVKM. This CDR3 is built from 15 residues. The CDR3 here is CASSFGSRGNSPLHF. The CDR3 DNA is TGTGCCAGCAGTTTCGGGTCCAGGGGTAATTCACCCCTCCACTTT.

This CDR3 is CASSLGNGRSSGNTIYF. The DNA of the CDR3 is TGCGCCAGCAGCTTAGGTAACGGTCGGTCCTCTGGAAACACCATATATTTT. V and J are TRBV5-1 and TRBJ1-3; no firm D call. V was pared by 2 bases and J by 0 bases, with 15 bases between. CDR1 is SGHRS and CDR2 is YFSETQ in the germline V gene. The CDR3 runs 17 residues.

This chain links TRBV2 with TRBJ2-7, with 7 bases lining up with TRBD2. The CDR3 covers 14 residues. Per the germline V gene, CDR1 is SNHLY and CDR2 is FYNNEI. Trimming took 5 bases from V and 2 from J; bases not matched to a gene: 6. CDR3 in amino acids: CASSFTGTTYEQYF. DNA of the CDR3: TGTGCCAGCAGTTTTACCGGGACTACCTACGAGCAGTACTTC.

This clone appeared once. The V call is TRBV19, the J call TRBJ1-2; TRBD1 agrees at 7 bases. CDR1 is LNHDA and CDR2 is SQIVND in the germline V gene (reference sequence). V lost 6 bases, J lost 1 base, and 8 bases stayed unmatched. The CDR3 consists of 15 residues. As DNA, the CDR3 is TGTGCCAGTAGGCCTGACAGGGACCTTAACTATGGCTACACCTTC. Translated: CASRPDRDLNYGYTF.

The chain employs TRBV28 and TRBJ2-4, with D possibly matching TRBD1 (7 bases). Trimming shortened V by 5 bases and J by 15 bases, and 26 bases separated the two germline ends. The CDR3 is made up of 15 amino acids. Germline V lookup: CDR1 MDHEN, CDR2 SYDVKM. CDR3 amino acids: CASSPGTDPSVTGYF. DNA for the CDR3: TGTGCCAGCAGTCCAGGGACAGATCCTAGCGTGACCGGGTACTTC.

The V and J genes are TRBV28 and TRBJ1-2, with D perhaps matching TRBD1 (6 bases). Germline CDR1 is MDHEN and CDR2 is SYDVKM. Between the trimmed V and J ends, which lost 5 bases and 0 bases, there was a span of 10 bases. The CDR3 is 14 residues long. The CDR3 region has the DNA TGTGCCAGCAGTCAGGGGACCGCTAACTATGGCTACACCTTC. Encoded protein: CASSQGTANYGYTF.

V is TRBV19 and J is TRBJ2-2, with 7 bases matching TRBD1. The CDR3 covers 17 residues. The V gene end was trimmed by 3 bases and the J gene end by 0 bases; junction bases not matched to a gene: 7. Germline V gene sequence: CDR1 LNHDA, CDR2 SQIVND (reference sequence). The CDR3 sequence is CASSITGASANTGELFF. DNA of the CDR3: TGTGCCAGTAGTATTACAGGGGCCTCCGCGAACACCGGGGAGCTGTTTTTT.

The genes are TRBV7-9 and TRBJ2-7; maybe TRBD2 (6 bases). The ends were cut back, 5 bases at V and 6 bases at J, with 17 bases in the middle. The CDR3 consists of 14 residues. The germline V gene encodes CDR1 SEHNR and CDR2 FQNEAQ (reference sequence). The CDR3, as DNA: TGTGCCAGCAGCGGACGGGGCCCGGGGGTCGAGCAGTACTTC. As protein: CASSGRGPGVEQYF.

The CDR3 loop is CASSQERGGTGRDTGELFF. The CDR3 DNA reads TGTGCCAGCAGCCAAGAGAGGGGAGGGACCGGTCGTGACACCGGGGAGCTGTTTTTT. This chain connects TRBV14 to TRBJ2-2, with TRBD2 matching 7 bases. This CDR3 is built from 19 residues. CDR1 and CDR2 (germline): SGHDN, FVKESK. V lost 0 bases, J lost 3 bases, and 13 bases stayed unmatched.

This chain uses TRBV19 with TRBJ2-7, with D perhaps matching TRBD1 (6 bases). CDR3 length equals 14 residues. The ends were cut back, 5 bases at V and 0 bases at J, with 11 bases in the middle. The V gene's germline CDR1 is LNHDA and CDR2 SQIVND (reference sequence). The CDR3 bases are TGTGCCAGTAGTCACAACAGGGCCTCCTACGAGCAGTACTTC. Protein: CASSHNRASYEQYF.

This chain connects TRBV6-5 to TRBJ1-5; D may be TRBD1 (6 bases). The CDR3 consists of 14 residues. Germline lookup yields CDR1 MNHEY and CDR2 SVGAGI. The V and J ends lost 6 bases and 4 bases respectively, with 13 bases between them. CDR3 amino acids: CASRAGQTNQPQHF. The CDR3 DNA follows: TGTGCCAGCAGAGCTGGACAGACTAATCAGCCCCAGCATTTT.

This clone was picked up a small number of times. J is TRBJ2-1 and V is TRBV29-1; 11 bases fit TRBD2. This CDR3 region has 13 residues. The ends lost 7 bases at V and 2 bases at J; junction bases unmatched: 1. Germline-derived CDR1 and CDR2 are SQVTM and ANQGSEA. The CDR3 spells CSASGGTYNEQFF. CDR3 DNA: TGCAGCGCTAGCGGGGGGACCTACAATGAGCAGTTCTTC.

The chain has TRBV6-5 and TRBJ1-1, with unresolved D. The germline V gene has CDR1 MNHEY and CDR2 SVGAGI. V was cut by 2 bases and J by 1 base, with 5 bases left in between. The CDR3 has 13 amino acids. CDR3 DNA sequence: TGTGCCAGCAGTTACATCGGGAACACTGAAGCTTTCTTT. It encodes CASSYIGNTEAFF.

The rearrangement links TRBV6-5 to TRBJ2-7; 7 bases are a match to TRBD1. Trimming removed 6 bases from V and 3 bases from J; junction bases left unmatched: 5. The CDR3 is 13 amino acids. Germline loops: CDR1 MNHEY, CDR2 SVGAGI. The CDR3: CASSNRQGYEQYF. DNA of the CDR3: TGTGCCAGCAGCAACCGACAGGGCTACGAGCAGTACTTC.

The chain couples TRBV6-5 to TRBJ1-1, with a weak D call TRBD1 (6 bases). In germline, CDR1 is MNHEY, CDR2 SVGAGI. The germline V and J ends were trimmed by 7 bases and 4 bases, with 13 bases remaining between them. This CDR3 contains 13 residues. CDR3 nucleotides: TGTGCCAGCACCCGACAGGAAAGCACTGAAGCTTTCTTT. It codes for CASTRQESTEAFF.

The V call is TRBV24-1, the J call TRBJ2-5, with 10 nucleotides matching TRBD2. Trimming took 1 base from V and 11 from J; bases not matched to a gene: 12. In germline, CDR1 is KGHDR, CDR2 SFDVKD. This CDR3 spans 16 amino acids. CDR3 DNA: TGTGCCACCAGTGATTTCCCAGCGGGAGGGCCGGGCCAACAGTACTTC. Protein product: CATSDFPAGGPGQQYF.

The CDR3 nucleotides are TGTGCCAGCAGCTTAGTTGGCGACACGGACTATGGCTACACCTTC. It encodes CASSLVGDTDYGYTF. V usage is TRBV7-2 and J usage is TRBJ1-2, with D unclear. Germline V gene sequence: CDR1 SGHTA, CDR2 FQGNSA. V was shortened by 1 base and J by 3 bases, with 12 bases between the two germline ends. The CDR3 length is 15 residues.

V and J are TRBV27 and TRBJ1-6; tentative D call: TRBD1 (5 bases). Germline V CDR1 and CDR2: MNHEY, SMNVEV (reference sequence). Trimming shortened V by 5 bases and J by 7 bases, and 12 bases separated the two germline ends. The CDR3 totals 14 residues. Here the CDR3 reads CASSTPRGNSPLHF. The CDR3 bases are TGTGCCAGCAGTACCCCGCGGGGGAATTCACCCCTCCACTTT.

As concerns this clone: Other DNA sequences in this specimen translate into the identical CDR3. This chain links TRBV5-1 with TRBJ2-1; D is ambiguous. V was cut by 0 bases and J by 0 bases, with 7 bases left in between. The CDR3 loop spans 15 amino acids. Looked up from germline, CDR1 is SGHRS and CDR2 is YFSETQ. The CDR3 region is CASSLEASSYNEQFF. The CDR3 DNA follows: TGCGCCAGCAGCTTGGAGGCGAGCTCCTACAATGAGCAGTTCTTC. Full variable domain (outside the CDR3, taken from reference TRBV5-1 and TRBJ2-1): KAGVTQTPRYLIKTRGQQVTLSCSPISGHRSVSWYQQTPGQGLQFLFEYFSETQRNKGNFPGRFSGRQFSNSRSEMNVSTLELGDSALYLCASSLEASSYNEQFFGPGTRLTVL.

The chain couples TRBV21-1 to TRBJ1-1; the DNA was not used to check the table's D call, TRBD1. TRBV21-1 is a known pseudogene. This CDR3 has 15 residues. CDR3 DNA: TGTGCCAGCAGCAAAGTTGAAGGGGGCATCACTGAAGCTTTCTTT. It specifies CASSKVEGGITEAFF.

The rearrangement uses TRBV15 and TRBJ1-5; D ambiguous. Trimming removed 0 bases at V and 7 bases at J, with 10 bases between. The CDR3 extends over 14 amino acids. The germline gives CDR1 LNHNV, CDR2 YYDKDF (reference sequence). The CDR3 loop reads CATSREIGNQPQHF. Written as DNA, the CDR3 is TGTGCCACCAGCAGAGAGATAGGGAACCAGCCCCAGCATTTT.

The V and J genes are TRBV7-3 and TRBJ1-5; tentatively, D is TRBD1 (6 bases). The CDR3 covers 18 residues. Trimming stripped 6 bases from V and 0 bases from J, with 21 bases between. The germline V gene encodes CDR1 SGHTA and CDR2 FQGTGA. This chain's CDR3 is CASRRRQAPLYSNQPQHF. Here the CDR3 DNA reads TGTGCCAGCAGGCGCCGACAGGCTCCGCTTTATAGCAATCAGCCCCAGCATTTT.

The chain has TRBV5-4 and TRBJ1-1, with a tentative D call TRBD1 (5 bases). CDR1 and CDR2 from the germline V gene are SGHNT and YYREEE (reference sequence). V lost 6 bases and J lost 1, with 13 bases in between. The CDR3 runs to 14 residues. CDR3 nucleotides: TGTGCCAGCAACCCCGGGACGCGGAACACTGAAGCTTTCTTT. Translation gives CASNPGTRNTEAFF.

The chain has TRBV5-6 and TRBJ1-1, with 7 bases matching TRBD1. Germline loops: CDR1 SGHDT, CDR2 YYEEEE. Unmatched junction bases numbered 6, after V lost 4 bases and J lost 3 bases. This CDR3 spans 14 amino acids. CDR3 sequence: CASSTQGGDTEAFF. CDR3 in DNA: TGTGCCAGCAGCACCCAGGGGGGGGACACTGAAGCTTTCTTT.

V is TRBV27 and J is TRBJ2-3; no clear D. Trimming shortened V by 5 bases and J by 4 bases, and 16 bases separated the two germline ends. CDR1 and CDR2 from the germline V gene are MNHEY and SMNVEV (reference sequence). CDR3 size: 15 residues. The CDR3 loop is CASSPEVAGSDTQYF. The CDR3 nucleotides read TGTGCCAGCAGTCCAGAGGTCGCAGGTTCAGATACGCAGTATTTT.